Listed here is a single T cell receptor beta chain. The CDR3 extends over 15 amino acids. Germline-derived CDR1 and CDR2 are SGHAT and FQNNGV. V lost 6 bases, J lost 5 bases, and 7 bases stayed unmatched. Clones were sequenced by immunoSEQ multiplex PCR, and TCRdb holds only the in-frame ones, with some missing. The repertoire has 200,000 or so clones, 80% to 85% of them found once; the top ten carry 2% to 2.5%. This sample was included in a study of blood T cell repertoires in COVID-19. Overall study context: Sample material is recorded as cDNA or gDNA derived from T cells, B-cell-depleted T cells, or PBMCs.

The chain uses TRBV11-2 and TRBJ2-2; 9 bases align to TRBD1. Specimen: peripheral blood. The sequence derives from a woman aged 60-70 years with acute or convalescent COVID-19. The CDR3 loop reads CASSSGQGKTGELFF. CDR3 coding DNA: TGTGCCAGCAGTAGCGGACAGGGGAAGACCGGGGAGCTGTTTTTT.